This T cell receptor beta chain emerged from a study of vaccination and CD4 T cells after COVID-19. A remark on this clonotype: What it binds is not known.

Treatment described: roughly 10-day PBMC culture with coronavirus spike peptide pools or control peptides (ViraFEST assay). This CDR3 has 13 residues. CDR1 and CDR2 (germline): LGHNA, YNFKEQ. The V and J ends lost 0 bases and 6 bases respectively, with 6 bases between them. An Oncomine TCR Beta short-read assay was used to sequence the DNA from cultured CD4+ T cells. A single record per CDR3 protein comes from TCRdb applying MiXCR to the PCR reads. The sample carries 10,000 to 15,000 distinct CDR3 sequences, over 40% recorded once. The origin of this receptor is a human donor who had recovered from COVID-19. This chain links TRBV4-2 with TRBJ2-1; D may match TRBD1 or TRBD2 (5 bases each). The sequencing input was CD4+ T cells from blood, cultured in vitro. The CDR3 loop is CASSQEGTNEQFF. Here the CDR3 DNA reads TGTGCCAGCAGCCAAGAGGGGACCAATGAGCAGTTCTTC.